This TCR beta chain was found in a study of identical twins. Broader study findings: Invariant MAIT and iNKT cells may have partly biased zero-insertion analyses. For out-of-frame beta sequences, excess twin sharing was weaker.

Germline V lookup: CDR1 SQVTM, CDR2 ANQGSEA. This CDR3 has 14 amino acids. The ends lost 2 bases at V and 3 bases at J; junction bases unmatched: 6. MiXCR, applied by TCRdb to the 5' RACE reads, yields one record per CDR3 protein. The table has roughly 1.6 million distinct CDR3 sequences, less than 35% seen once. To note about this clonotype: Its antigen is undetermined.

Sequencing was done on a sample of cord blood. This sequence originates from a newborn girl in good health. This rearrangement joins TRBV29-1 to TRBJ1-2; 7 positions agree with TRBD1. The CDR3 protein is CSVERGLTYYGYTF. In DNA, the CDR3 is TGCAGCGTTGAAAGGGGGCTGACCTACTATGGCTACACCTTC.